What follows describes a single T cell receptor (beta chain). Study processing details: Reference gene primer amplification gave estimated nucleated cell counts. Produced via immunoSEQ multiplex PCR; TCRdb's table is partial and in-frame only. Clone size and V and J calls were adopted from that table, with D and trimming inferred from the DNA. The data contain 200,000 to 250,000 clones, over 80% of them singletons. These data belong to a study of blood T cell repertoires in COVID-19. Study-wide context: Sites in the United States, Italy and Spain provided acute and convalescent COVID-19 samples. PBMCs, B-cell-depleted T cells, or T cells were the source of the cDNA or gDNA that made up the material.

Patients of the Seattle cohort, enrolled during active infection, were followed longitudinally. V was clipped by 3 bases and J by 8 bases; unmatched bases: 8. Germline V gene lookup returns CDR1 MDHEN and CDR2 SYDVKM. The CDR3 spans 14 residues. The specimen sequenced was peripheral blood. This receptor was identified in a man aged 30 to 45 with COVID-19, enrolled during active disease. J is TRBJ1-2 and V is TRBV28; 8 bases are a match to TRBD1. In nucleotides, the CDR3 is TGTGCCAGCAGTTTCCAGGGGGCTCGACGAGGCTACACCTTC. Protein product: CASSFQGARRGYTF.